This TCR beta chain originates from a study of T cell repertoires in cytomegalovirus infection (dated by TCRdb to between 2018 and 2021). Regarding the research as a whole: Because public TCR beta signatures pointed to carriage of CMV infection together with the matching HLA type, the HLA type of each donor mattered for the analysis. General study outcomes and caveats: In both this cohort and an independent approximately 350-donor cohort, the cumulative frequency of public TCR beta family members distinguished carriers of CMV infection plus the relevant HLA type. The ex vivo response was dominated by HLA-C-restricted CMV-specific TCR beta clonotypes, which also provided the single most frequent clonotype in two of eight donors.

The CDR3 runs 15 residues from the cysteine to the phenylalanine. Only the CDR3 portion is preserved as DNA: 45 bases, with reading frame beginning at the first base. Reading the germline V gene gives CDR1 MNHEY and CDR2 SVGEGT. Trimming takes 2 bases from V and 0 bases from J, and the germline ends sit 10 bases apart. Sequencing relied on an Illumina HiSeq 1500. TCRdb handled the public reads itself, with Q25 trimming in fastp and clone calling in MiXCR, and kept productive beta chains. Each entry is one CDR3 protein sequence, shown with its most common DNA and genes. This sample holds just under 300,000 distinct CDR3 sequences; 9.6% were observed only once. Of the sample, approximately 2.3% is held by the ten largest clones. Ten or more counts support this clonotype. It lacks a known antigen. Base qualities are not at hand, and no much larger clone is one base apart.

This receptor was obtained from a human donor in good health (CMV status not recorded). Some clones in this sample may be carry-over from other donors' samples. Sequencing input: PBMCs. The chain couples TRBV6-2 or TRBV6-3 to TRBJ2-5; a tentative D match to TRBD2 spans 6 bases. Read as DNA, the sequence is TGTGCCAGCAGTTACCACCGGACTAACCAAGAGACCCAGTACTTC. Its translation is CASSYHRTNQETQYF.